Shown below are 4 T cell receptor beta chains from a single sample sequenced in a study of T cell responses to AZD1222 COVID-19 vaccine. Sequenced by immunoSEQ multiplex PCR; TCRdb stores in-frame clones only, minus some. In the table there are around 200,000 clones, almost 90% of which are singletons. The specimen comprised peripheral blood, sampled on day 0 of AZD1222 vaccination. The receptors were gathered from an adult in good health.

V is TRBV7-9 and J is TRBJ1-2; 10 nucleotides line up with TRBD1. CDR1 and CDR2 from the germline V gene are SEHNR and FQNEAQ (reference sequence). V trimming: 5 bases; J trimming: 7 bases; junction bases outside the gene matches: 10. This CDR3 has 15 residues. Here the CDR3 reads CASSLGTGVTSGYTF. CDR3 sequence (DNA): TGTGCCAGCAGCCTCGGGACAGGGGTAACTAGTGGCTACACCTTC.

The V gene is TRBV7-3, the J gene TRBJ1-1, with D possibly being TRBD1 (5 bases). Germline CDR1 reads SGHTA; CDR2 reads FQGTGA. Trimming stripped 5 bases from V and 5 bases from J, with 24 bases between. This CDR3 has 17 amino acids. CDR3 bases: TGTGCCAGCAGCAAAGGGGCATCAGGGCGTGTCGGAACTGAAGCTTTCTTT. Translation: CASSKGASGRVGTEAFF.

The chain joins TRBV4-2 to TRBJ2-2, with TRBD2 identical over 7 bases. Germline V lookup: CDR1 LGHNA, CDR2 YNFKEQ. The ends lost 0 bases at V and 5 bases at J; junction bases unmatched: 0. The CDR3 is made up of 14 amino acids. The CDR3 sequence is CASSQDSGTGELFF. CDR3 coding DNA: TGTGCCAGCAGCCAAGATAGCGGGACCGGGGAGCTGTTTTTT.

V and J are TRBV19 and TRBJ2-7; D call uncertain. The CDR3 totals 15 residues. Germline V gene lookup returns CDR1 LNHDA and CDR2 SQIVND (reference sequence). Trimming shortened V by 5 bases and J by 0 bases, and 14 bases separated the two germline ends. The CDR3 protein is CASSYGSSSSYEQYF. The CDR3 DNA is TGTGCCAGTAGTTACGGTTCCTCCAGCTCCTACGAGCAGTACTTC.